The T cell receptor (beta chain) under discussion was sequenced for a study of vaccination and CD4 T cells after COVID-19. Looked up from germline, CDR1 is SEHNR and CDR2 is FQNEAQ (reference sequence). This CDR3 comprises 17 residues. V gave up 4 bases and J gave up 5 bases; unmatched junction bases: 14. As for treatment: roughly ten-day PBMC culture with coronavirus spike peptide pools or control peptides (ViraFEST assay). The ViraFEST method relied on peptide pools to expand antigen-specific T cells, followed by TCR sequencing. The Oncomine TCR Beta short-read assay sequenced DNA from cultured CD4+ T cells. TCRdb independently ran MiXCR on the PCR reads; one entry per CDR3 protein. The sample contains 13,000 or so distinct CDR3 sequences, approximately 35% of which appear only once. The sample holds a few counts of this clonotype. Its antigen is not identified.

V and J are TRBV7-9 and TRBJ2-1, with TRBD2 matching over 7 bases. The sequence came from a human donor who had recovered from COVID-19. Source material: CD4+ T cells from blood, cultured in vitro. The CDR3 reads CASSSPQSGGLNNEQFF. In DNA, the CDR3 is TGTGCCAGCAGCTCCCCCCAGTCGGGGGGACTTAACAATGAGCAGTTCTTC.